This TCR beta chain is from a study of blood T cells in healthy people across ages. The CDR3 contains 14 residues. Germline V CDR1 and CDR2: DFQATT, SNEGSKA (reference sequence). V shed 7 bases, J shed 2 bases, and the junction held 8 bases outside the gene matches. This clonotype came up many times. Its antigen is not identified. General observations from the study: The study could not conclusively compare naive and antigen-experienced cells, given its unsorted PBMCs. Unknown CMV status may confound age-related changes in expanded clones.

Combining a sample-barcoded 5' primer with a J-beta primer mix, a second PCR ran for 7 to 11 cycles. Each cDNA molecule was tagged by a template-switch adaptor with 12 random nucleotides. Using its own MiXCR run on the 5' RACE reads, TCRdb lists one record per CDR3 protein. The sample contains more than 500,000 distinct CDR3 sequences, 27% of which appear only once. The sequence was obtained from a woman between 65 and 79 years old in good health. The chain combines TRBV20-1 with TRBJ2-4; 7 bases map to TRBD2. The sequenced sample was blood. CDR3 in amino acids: CSGVGGITKNIQYF. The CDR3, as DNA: TGCAGTGGAGTCGGGGGGATAACCAAAAACATTCAGTACTTC.